This TCR beta chain stems from a study of CD8 T cells in ankylosing spondylitis. Findings and limits, study-wide: Enrichment of disease-linked clones was reportedly significant in matched ankylosing spondylitis synovial fluid. What appeared characteristic of ankylosing spondylitis blood was a TCR beta motif of fewer than ten highly homologous variants.

This clonotype was observed many times. Its antigen remains unknown. MiXCR was run by TCRdb on the 5' RACE reads, yielding one entry per CDR3 protein. Of 130,000 to 150,000 distinct CDR3 sequences in the sample, 8% to 9% were seen once. V was clipped by 6 bases and J by 10 bases; unmatched bases: 7. Germline assignment: CDR1 MNHEY and CDR2 SMNVEV (reference sequence). The CDR3 is made up of 13 amino acids. This sequence was found in a male donor with ankylosing spondylitis. J is TRBJ1-1 and V is TRBV27; 11 bases map to TRBD1. The sequenced sample consisted of synovial fluid, either unsorted or a sorted T cell fraction (not recorded which). The CDR3 DNA is TGTGCCAGCAGCCCTGGACAGGGGGCCTTAGCTTTCTTT. It translates to CASSPGQGALAFF.